The present T cell receptor (beta chain) was sequenced within a study of blood T cell repertoires in COVID-19. On the study more broadly: From the United States, Italy and Spain came samples of acute and convalescent COVID-19.

In the original analysis: Estimation of nucleated cell counts relied on the amplification of reference gene primers. TCRdb keeps only in-frame clones here, not all; method: immunoSEQ multiplex PCR. V, J and clone size derive from that table, while D and trimming were established from the DNA sequence. The sample records roughly 130,000 clones, around 86% being singletons. The ends lost 3 bases at V and 0 bases at J; junction bases unmatched: 3. Looked up from germline, CDR1 is KGHSH and CDR2 is LQKENI. This CDR3 comprises 18 residues. Sequencing was carried out using peripheral blood. The origin of this receptor is a man aged 35-49 years with active or convalescent COVID-19. The chain recombines TRBV18 with TRBJ2-1, with 15 bases identical to TRBD2. As DNA, the CDR3 is TGTGCCAGCTCACCCGGGACTAGCGGGGGGTTCTCCTACAATGAGCAGTTCTTC. Protein sequence: CASSPGTSGGFSYNEQFF.